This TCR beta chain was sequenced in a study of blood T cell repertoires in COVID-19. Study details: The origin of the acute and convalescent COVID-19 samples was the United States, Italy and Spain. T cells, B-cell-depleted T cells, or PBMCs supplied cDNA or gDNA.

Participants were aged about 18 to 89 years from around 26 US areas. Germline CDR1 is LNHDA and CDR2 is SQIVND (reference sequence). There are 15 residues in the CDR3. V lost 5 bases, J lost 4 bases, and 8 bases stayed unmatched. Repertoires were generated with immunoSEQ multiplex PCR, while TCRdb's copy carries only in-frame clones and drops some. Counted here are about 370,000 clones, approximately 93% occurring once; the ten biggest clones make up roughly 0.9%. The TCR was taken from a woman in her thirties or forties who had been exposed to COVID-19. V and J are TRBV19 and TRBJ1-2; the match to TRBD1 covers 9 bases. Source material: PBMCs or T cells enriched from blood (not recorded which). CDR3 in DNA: TGTGCCAGTAGTTCCCGGGACAGGGTTACCTATGGCTACACCTTC. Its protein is CASSSRDRVTYGYTF.